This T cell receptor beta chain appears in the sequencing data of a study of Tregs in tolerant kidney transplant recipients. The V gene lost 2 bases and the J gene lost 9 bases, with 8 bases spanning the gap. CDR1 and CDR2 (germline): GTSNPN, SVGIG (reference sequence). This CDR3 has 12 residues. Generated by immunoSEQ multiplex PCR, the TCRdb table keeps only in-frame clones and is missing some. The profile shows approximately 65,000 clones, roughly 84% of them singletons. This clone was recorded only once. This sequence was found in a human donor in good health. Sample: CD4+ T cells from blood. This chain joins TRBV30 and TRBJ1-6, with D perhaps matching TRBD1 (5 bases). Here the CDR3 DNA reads TGTGCCTGGAGTCCCCAGGGTTCACCCCTCCACTTT. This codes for CAWSPQGSPLHF.